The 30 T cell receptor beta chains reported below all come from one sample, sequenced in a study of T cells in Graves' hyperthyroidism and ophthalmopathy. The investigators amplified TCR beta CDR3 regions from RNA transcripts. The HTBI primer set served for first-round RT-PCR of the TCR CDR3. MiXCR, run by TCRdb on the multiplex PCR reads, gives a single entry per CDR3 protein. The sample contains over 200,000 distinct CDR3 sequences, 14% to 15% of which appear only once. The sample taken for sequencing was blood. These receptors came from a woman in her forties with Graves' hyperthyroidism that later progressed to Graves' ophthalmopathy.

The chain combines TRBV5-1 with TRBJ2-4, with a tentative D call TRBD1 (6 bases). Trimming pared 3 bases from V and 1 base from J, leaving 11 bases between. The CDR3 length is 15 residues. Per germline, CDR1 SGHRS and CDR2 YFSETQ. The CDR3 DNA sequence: TGCGCCAGCAGCTCAGGGGATTTGGCCAAAAACATTCAGTACTTC. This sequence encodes CASSSGDLAKNIQYF.

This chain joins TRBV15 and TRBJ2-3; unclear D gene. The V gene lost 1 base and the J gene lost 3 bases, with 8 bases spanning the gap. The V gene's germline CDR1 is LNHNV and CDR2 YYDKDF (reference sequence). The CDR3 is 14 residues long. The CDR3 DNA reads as TGTGCCACCAGCAGAGGAAGGGTTACAGATACGCAGTATTTT. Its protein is CATSRGRVTDTQYF.

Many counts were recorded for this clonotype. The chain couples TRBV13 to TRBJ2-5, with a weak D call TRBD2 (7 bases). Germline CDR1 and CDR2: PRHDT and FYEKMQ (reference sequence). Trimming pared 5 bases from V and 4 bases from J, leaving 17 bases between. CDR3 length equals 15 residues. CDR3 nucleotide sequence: TGTGCCAGCAGCCCCCCTGGCGGGGGCTTAGAGACCCAGTACTTC. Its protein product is CASSPPGGGLETQYF.

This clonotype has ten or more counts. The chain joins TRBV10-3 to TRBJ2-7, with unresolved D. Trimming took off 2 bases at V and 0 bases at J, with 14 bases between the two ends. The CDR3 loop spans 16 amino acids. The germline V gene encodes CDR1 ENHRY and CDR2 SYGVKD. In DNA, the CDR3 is TGTGCCATCAGTGAGCCCTCACGACACAACTCCTACGAGCAGTACTTC. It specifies CAISEPSRHNSYEQYF.

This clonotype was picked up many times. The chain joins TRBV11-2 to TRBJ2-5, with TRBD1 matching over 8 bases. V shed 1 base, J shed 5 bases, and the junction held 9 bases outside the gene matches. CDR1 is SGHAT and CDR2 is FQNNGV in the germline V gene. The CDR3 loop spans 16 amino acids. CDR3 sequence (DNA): TGTGCCAGCAGCTTAGCAGGGGCAGGGGGCAGGGAGACCCAGTACTTC. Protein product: CASSLAGAGGRETQYF.

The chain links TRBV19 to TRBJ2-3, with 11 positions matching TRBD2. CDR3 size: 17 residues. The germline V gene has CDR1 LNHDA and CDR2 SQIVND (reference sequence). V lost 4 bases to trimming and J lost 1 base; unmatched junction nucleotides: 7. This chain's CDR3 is CASSTPRLAGRTDTQYF. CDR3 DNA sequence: TGTGCCAGTAGTACACCTCGACTAGCGGGGCGCACAGATACGCAGTATTTT. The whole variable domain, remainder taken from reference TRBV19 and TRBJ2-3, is DGGITQSPKYLFRKEGQNVTLSCEQNLNHDAMYWYRQDPGQGLRLIYYSQIVNDFQKGDIAEGYSVSREKKESFPLTVTSAQKNPTAFYLCASSTPRLAGRTDTQYFGPGTRLTVL.

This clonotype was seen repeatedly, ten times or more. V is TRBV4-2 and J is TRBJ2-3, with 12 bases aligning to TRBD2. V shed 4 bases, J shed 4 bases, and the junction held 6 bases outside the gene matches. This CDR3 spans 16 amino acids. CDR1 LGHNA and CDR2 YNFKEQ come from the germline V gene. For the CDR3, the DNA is TGTGCCAGCAGCCTCGAGCTAGCGGGAGGGGCAGATACGCAGTATTTT. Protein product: CASSLELAGGADTQYF.

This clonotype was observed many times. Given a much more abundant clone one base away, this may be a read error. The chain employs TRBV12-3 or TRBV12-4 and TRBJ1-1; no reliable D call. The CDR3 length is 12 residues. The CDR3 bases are TGTACCAGCAGTTTCTCGAACACTGAAGCTTTCTTT. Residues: CTSSFSNTEAFF.

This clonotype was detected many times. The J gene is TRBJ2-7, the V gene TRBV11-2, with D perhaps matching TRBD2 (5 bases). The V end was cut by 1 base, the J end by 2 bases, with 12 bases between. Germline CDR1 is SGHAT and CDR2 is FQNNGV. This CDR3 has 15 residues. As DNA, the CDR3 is TGTGCCAGCAGCTTAGGCCCAGCGGCGCCCTACGAGCAGTACTTC. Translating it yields CASSLGPAAPYEQYF.

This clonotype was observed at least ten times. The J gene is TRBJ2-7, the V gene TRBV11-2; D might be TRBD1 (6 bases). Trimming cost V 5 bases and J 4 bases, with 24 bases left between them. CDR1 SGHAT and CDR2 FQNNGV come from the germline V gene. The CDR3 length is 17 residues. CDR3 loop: CASSRAPIPGTLYEQYF. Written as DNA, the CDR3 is TGTGCCAGCAGCCGCGCGCCGATTCCCGGGACACTTTACGAGCAGTACTTC.

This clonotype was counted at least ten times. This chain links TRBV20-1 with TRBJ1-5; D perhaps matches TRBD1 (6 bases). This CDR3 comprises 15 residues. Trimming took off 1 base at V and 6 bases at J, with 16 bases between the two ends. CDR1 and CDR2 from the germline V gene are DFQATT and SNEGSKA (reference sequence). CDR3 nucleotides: TGCAGTGCTAGAGTGGGGCAGGGGATTGTTCAGCCCCAGCATTTT. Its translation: CSARVGQGIVQPQHF.

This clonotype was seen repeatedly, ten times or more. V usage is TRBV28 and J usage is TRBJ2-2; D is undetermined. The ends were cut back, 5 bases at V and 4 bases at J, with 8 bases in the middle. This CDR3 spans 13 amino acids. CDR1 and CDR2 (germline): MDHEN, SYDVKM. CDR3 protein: CASSQKFTGELFF. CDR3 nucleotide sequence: TGTGCCAGCAGTCAGAAATTCACCGGGGAGCTGTTTTTT.

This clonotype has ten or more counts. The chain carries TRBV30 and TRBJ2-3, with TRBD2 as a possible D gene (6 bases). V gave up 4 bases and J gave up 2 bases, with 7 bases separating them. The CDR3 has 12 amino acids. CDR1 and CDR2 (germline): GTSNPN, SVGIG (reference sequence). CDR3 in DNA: TGTGCCTGGACTAGCGCCACAGATACGCAGTATTTT. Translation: CAWTSATDTQYF.

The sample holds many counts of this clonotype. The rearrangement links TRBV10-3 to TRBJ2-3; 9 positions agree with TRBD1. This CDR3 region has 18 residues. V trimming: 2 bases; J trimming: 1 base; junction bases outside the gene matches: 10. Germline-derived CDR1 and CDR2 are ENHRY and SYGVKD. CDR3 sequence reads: CAISEANRGPSGTDTQYF. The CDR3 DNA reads TGTGCCATCAGTGAGGCGAACAGGGGGCCAAGTGGCACAGATACGCAGTATTTT.

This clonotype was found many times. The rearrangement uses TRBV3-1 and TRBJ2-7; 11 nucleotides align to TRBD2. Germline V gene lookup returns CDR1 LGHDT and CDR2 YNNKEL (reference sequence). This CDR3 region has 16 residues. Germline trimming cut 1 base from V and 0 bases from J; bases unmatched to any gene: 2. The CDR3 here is CASSQVLAGGSYEQYF. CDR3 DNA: TGTGCCAGCAGCCAAGTTCTAGCGGGGGGCTCCTACGAGCAGTACTTC.

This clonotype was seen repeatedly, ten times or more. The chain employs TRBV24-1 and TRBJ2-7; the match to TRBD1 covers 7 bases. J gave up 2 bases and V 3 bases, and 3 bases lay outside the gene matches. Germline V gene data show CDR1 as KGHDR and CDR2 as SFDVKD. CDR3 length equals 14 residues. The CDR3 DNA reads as TGTGCCACCAGTGATACCGGGACAGCCTACGAGCAGTACTTC. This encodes CATSDTGTAYEQYF.

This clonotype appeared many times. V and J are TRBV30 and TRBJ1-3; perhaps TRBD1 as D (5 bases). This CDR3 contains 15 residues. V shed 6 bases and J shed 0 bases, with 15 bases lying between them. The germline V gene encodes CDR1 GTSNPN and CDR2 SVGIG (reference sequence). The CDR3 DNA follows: TGTGCCTGCCCTGACGGGGCGAGCTCTGGAAACACCATATATTTT. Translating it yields CACPDGASSGNTIYF.

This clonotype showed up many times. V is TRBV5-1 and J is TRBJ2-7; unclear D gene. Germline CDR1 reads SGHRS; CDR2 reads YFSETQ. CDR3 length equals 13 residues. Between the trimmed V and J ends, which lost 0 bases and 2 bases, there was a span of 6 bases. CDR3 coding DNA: TGCGCCAGCAGCTTGGCTACAGCCTACGAGCAGTACTTC. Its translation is CASSLATAYEQYF.

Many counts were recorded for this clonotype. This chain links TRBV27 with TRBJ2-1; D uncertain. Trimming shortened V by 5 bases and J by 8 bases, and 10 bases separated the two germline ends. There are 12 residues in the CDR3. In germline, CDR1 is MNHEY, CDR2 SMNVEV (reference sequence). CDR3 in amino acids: CASSTLTDEQFF. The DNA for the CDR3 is TGTGCCAGCAGTACCCTTACTGATGAGCAGTTCTTC.

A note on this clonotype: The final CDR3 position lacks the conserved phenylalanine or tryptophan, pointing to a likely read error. Written as DNA, the CDR3 is TGTGCCAGCAGCTCCCCGGGTAGGTACACTGAAGCTTTCTCT. Translation: CASSSPGRYTEAFS. V and J are TRBV5-4 and TRBJ1-1; D unclear. With 3 bases removed from V and 3 bases from J, the gap between germline ends came to 12 bases. The CDR3 has 14 residues. The germline V gene has CDR1 SGHNT and CDR2 YYREEE (reference sequence).

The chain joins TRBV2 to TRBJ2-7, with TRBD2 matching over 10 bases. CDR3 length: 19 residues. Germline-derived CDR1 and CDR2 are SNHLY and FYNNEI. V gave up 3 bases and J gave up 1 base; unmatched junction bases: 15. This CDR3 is CASSEWSKGLAGESYEQYF. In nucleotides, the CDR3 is TGTGCCAGCAGTGAGTGGTCTAAGGGCCTAGCGGGAGAGTCCTACGAGCAGTACTTC.

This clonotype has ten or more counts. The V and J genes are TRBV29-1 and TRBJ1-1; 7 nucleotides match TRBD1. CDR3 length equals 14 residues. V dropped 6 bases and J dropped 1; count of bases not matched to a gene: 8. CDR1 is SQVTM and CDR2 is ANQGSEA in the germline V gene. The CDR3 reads CSVERGLRNTEAFF. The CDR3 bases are TGCAGCGTGGAAAGGGGGCTAAGGAACACTGAAGCTTTCTTT.

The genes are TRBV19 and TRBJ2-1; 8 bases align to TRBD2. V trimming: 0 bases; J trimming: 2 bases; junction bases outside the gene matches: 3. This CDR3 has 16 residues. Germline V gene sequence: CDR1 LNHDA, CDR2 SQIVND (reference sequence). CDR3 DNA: TGTGCCAGTAGTATAGAAGCGGGAGCCCCCTACAATGAGCAGTTCTTC. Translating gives CASSIEAGAPYNEQFF.

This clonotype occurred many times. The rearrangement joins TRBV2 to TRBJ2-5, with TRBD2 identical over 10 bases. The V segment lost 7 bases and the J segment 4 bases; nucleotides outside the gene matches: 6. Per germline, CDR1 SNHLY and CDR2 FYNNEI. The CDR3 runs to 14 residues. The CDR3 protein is CASTLAGVVETQYF. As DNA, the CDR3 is TGTGCCAGCACGCTAGCGGGAGTAGTAGAGACCCAGTACTTC.

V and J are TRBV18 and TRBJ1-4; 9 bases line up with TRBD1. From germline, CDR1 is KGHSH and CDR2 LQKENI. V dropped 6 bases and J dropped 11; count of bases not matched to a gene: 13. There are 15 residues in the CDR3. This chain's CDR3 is CASSDGDRGRGKLFF. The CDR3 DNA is TGTGCCAGCTCGGACGGAGACAGGGGGAGGGGGAAACTGTTTTTT.

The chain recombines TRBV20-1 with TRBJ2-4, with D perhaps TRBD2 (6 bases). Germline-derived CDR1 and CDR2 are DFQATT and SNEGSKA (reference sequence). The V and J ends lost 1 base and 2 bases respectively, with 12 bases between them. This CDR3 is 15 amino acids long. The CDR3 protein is CSARVGLLSKNIQYF. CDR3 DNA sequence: TGCAGTGCTAGAGTGGGACTCTTATCCAAAAACATTCAGTACTTC.

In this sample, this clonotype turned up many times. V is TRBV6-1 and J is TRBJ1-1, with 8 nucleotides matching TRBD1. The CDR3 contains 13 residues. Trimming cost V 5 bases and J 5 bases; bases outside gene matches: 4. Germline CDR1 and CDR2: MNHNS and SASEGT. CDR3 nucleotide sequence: TGTGCCAGCAGTCAACAGGGGGATACTGAAGCTTTCTTT. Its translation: CASSQQGDTEAFF.

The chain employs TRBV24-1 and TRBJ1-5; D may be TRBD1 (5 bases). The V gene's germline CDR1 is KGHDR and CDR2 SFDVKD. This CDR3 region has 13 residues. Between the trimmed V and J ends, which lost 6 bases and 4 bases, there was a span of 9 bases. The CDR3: CATSNKGNQPQHF. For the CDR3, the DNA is TGTGCCACCAGTAACAAGGGGAATCAGCCCCAGCATTTT.

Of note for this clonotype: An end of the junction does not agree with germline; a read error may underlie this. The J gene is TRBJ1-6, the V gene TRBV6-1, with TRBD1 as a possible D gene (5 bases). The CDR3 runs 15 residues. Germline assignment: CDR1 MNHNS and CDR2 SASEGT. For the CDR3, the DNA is TGTGCCGGCAGTTACGTGGGGGATTATAATTCACCCCTCCACTTT. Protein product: CAGSYVGDYNSPLHF.

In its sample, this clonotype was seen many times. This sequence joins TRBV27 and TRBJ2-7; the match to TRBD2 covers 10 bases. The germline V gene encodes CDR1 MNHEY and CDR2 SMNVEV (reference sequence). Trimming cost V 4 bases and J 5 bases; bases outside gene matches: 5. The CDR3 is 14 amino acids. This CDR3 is CASSSGLAKDEQYF. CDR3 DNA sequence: TGTGCCAGCAGTTCGGGACTAGCGAAGGACGAGCAGTACTTC.